The 20 T cell receptor beta chains given below trace back to one sample, sequenced in a study of post-analysis software for immune sequencing data. Findings of the study overall: Patients used a few TRBV segments, including TRBV5-6, TRBV5-1 and TRBV20-1, more often than controls.

For these receptors, no antigen is known. Libraries were made from TCR beta cDNA, and they carried unique molecular identifiers. TCRdb re-called the PCR reads through MiXCR, storing one row per CDR3 protein. The sample yields some 690,000 distinct CDR3 sequences, roughly three fifths seen once. The sample consisted of blood. These receptors were obtained from a girl aged 2 to 9 with multiple sclerosis.

The chain links TRBV20-1 to TRBJ1-4; tentatively, D is TRBD1 (6 bases). This CDR3 comprises 15 residues. Germline CDR1 and CDR2: DFQATT and SNEGSKA (reference sequence). V was cut by 6 bases and J by 5 bases, with 19 bases left in between. CDR3 sequence: CSASAQGISNEKLFF. DNA of the CDR3: TGCAGTGCGAGCGCCCAGGGGATCTCGAATGAAAAACTGTTTTTT.

This rearrangement joins TRBV21-1 to TRBJ1-5; TRBD1, the D gene given by the table, was not confirmed from the DNA. TRBV21-1 is classified as a pseudogene. The CDR3 sequence is 18 residues long. CDR3 amino acids: CASSVPEGFRASNQPQHF. The CDR3 nucleotides read TGTGCCAGCAGCGTCCCCGAGGGGTTCCGCGCTAGCAATCAGCCCCAGCATTTT.

J is TRBJ2-7 and V is TRBV12-3 or TRBV12-4, with 12 bases lining up with TRBD2. The CDR3 length is 16 residues. After removal of 5 bases from V and 0 bases from J, the junction contained 5 bases not matched to a gene. CDR3 residues: CASSPWTSGISYEQYF. In nucleotides, the CDR3 is TGTGCCAGCAGTCCCTGGACTAGCGGGATCTCCTACGAGCAGTACTTC.

At least ten counts were recorded for this clonotype. This chain connects TRBV7-9 to TRBJ1-1, with 8 bases identical to TRBD1. This CDR3 has 13 residues. The V segment lost 4 bases and the J segment 3 bases; nucleotides outside the gene matches: 1. From germline, CDR1 is SEHNR and CDR2 FQNEAQ (reference sequence). CDR3 amino acids: CASSSQGDTEAFF. The CDR3 region has the DNA TGTGCCAGCAGCTCACAGGGGGACACTGAAGCTTTCTTT.

A few counts support this clonotype. This rearrangement joins TRBV7-9 to TRBJ2-7, with D unclear. Trimming removed 5 bases at V and 0 bases at J, with 11 bases between. Germline CDR1 is SEHNR and CDR2 is FQNEAQ (reference sequence). The CDR3 runs 14 residues. CDR3 in amino acids: CASSPALSSYEQYF. In nucleotides, the CDR3 is TGTGCCAGCAGCCCGGCACTCAGCTCCTACGAGCAGTACTTC.

This rearrangement joins TRBV6-5 to TRBJ2-1; D gene ambiguous. This CDR3 contains 15 residues. Trimming cost V 5 bases and J 7 bases, with 18 bases left between them. Germline CDR1 and CDR2: MNHEY and SVGAGI. CDR3 nucleotides: TGTGCCAGCAGTCCCAACGCGGCGGTCGGGAATGAGCAGTTCTTC. The encoded protein is CASSPNAAVGNEQFF.

V gene TRBV25-1 combines with J gene TRBJ2-1; D remains unclear. The V gene's germline CDR1 is MGHDK and CDR2 SYGVNS. V lost 1 base and J lost 6, with 7 bases in between. The CDR3 spans 13 residues. DNA for the CDR3: TGTGCCAGCAGTGAATTTCGCGGCAATGAGCAGTTCTTC. This encodes CASSEFRGNEQFF.

This chain connects TRBV11-2 to TRBJ1-5, with D possibly TRBD1 on 5 matching bases. There are 12 residues in the CDR3. Germline V gene data show CDR1 as SGHAT and CDR2 as FQNNGV. The V end lost 8 bases, the J end lost 7 bases, and 12 bases lay between the germline ends. Written as DNA, the CDR3 is TGTGCCAGCGGCACCGGGGGGCAGCCCCAGCATTTT. Protein product: CASGTGGQPQHF.

The gene calls are TRBV7-3 and TRBJ2-1; 7 nucleotides line up with TRBD2. Germline CDR1 reads SGHTA; CDR2 reads FQGTGA. The CDR3 consists of 17 residues. J was trimmed by 0 bases and V by 1 base; bases with no gene match: 6. Here the CDR3 reads CASSLRASGSSYNEQFF. CDR3 DNA sequence: TGTGCCAGCAGCTTAAGGGCTAGCGGAAGCTCCTACAATGAGCAGTTCTTC.

The chain employs TRBV12-3 or TRBV12-4 and TRBJ2-1; 10 bases match TRBD2. CDR3 size: 16 residues. With 6 bases clipped from V and 2 bases from J, the junction kept 7 bases outside the gene matches. The CDR3 DNA reads TGTGCCAGCAGCGCCTCTAGCGGGGGCGCCTACAATGAGCAGTTCTTC. It encodes CASSASSGGAYNEQFF.

The chain joins TRBV27 to TRBJ2-3, with D uncertain. Germline-derived CDR1 and CDR2 are MNHEY and SMNVEV (reference sequence). The CDR3 extends over 15 amino acids. V gave up 0 bases and J gave up 3 bases, with 10 bases separating them. The DNA for the CDR3 is TGTGCCAGCAGTTTATCGACCTTAGGAACAGATACGCAGTATTTT. Residues: CASSLSTLGTDTQYF.

The J gene is TRBJ2-4, the V gene TRBV6-2 or TRBV6-3; a weak D match, TRBD2 (6 bases). Germline V gene data show CDR1 as MNHEY and CDR2 as SVGEGT. Deletions cut 2 bases from V and 3 bases from J, with 11 bases between. This CDR3 contains 15 residues. DNA of the CDR3: TGTGCCAGCAGTTACGCGGGGTTAGGCAAAAACATTCAGTACTTC. Its protein is CASSYAGLGKNIQYF.

In this sample, this clonotype turned up once. The V gene is TRBV5-1, the J gene TRBJ2-5; D is undetermined. Germline V gene sequence: CDR1 SGHRS, CDR2 YFSETQ. CDR3 length: 13 residues. With 4 bases removed from V and 11 bases from J, the gap between germline ends came to 18 bases. The CDR3 bases are TGCGCCAGCAGCCCCCGGAGCCCTAATGAGCAGTACTTC. Protein sequence: CASSPRSPNEQYF.

The genes are TRBV6-2 or TRBV6-3 and TRBJ2-1; tentatively, D is TRBD2 (7 bases). Germline CDR1 and CDR2: MNHEY and SVGEGT. The CDR3 covers 19 residues. Trimming removed 7 bases at V and 0 bases at J, with 25 bases between. The CDR3 DNA reads TGTGCCAGCACCCCTTTGGGGGGGGCAACCTTGAGCTCCTACAATGAGCAGTTCTTC. It specifies CASTPLGGATLSSYNEQFF.

V gene TRBV30 combines with J gene TRBJ2-1, with D possibly matching TRBD2 (5 bases). Germline CDR1 and CDR2: GTSNPN and SVGIG (reference sequence). The CDR3 is 12 residues long. V was shortened by 0 bases and J by 10 bases, with 10 bases between the two germline ends. CDR3: CAWSVTAGEQFF. In nucleotides, the CDR3 is TGTGCCTGGAGTGTAACTGCGGGCGAGCAGTTCTTC.

The rearrangement links TRBV15 to TRBJ1-5; 9 nucleotides align to TRBD1. Per germline, CDR1 LNHNV and CDR2 YYDKDF (reference sequence). CDR3 length equals 17 residues. J was trimmed by 6 bases and V by 1 base; bases with no gene match: 10. The CDR3 here is CATSRVSGTGIRQPQHF. The CDR3 nucleotides are TGTGCCACCAGCAGAGTCTCCGGGACAGGGATTCGTCAGCCCCAGCATTTT.

This clonotype has only a few counts. The chain has TRBV29-1 and TRBJ2-1; TRBD1 or TRBD2 may be the D gene (6 bases each). Trimming took off 0 bases at V and 8 bases at J, with 20 bases between the two ends. The CDR3 extends over 16 amino acids. Germline CDR1 SQVTM, CDR2 ANQGSEA. The CDR3 sequence: CSVEEVGGGYRDEQFF. The CDR3, as DNA: TGCAGCGTTGAAGAGGTCGGAGGGGGATATCGGGATGAGCAGTTCTTC.

As to this clonotype: The junction departs from the called germline gene at one end, perhaps through a read error. The chain uses TRBV10-3 and TRBJ1-1; D possibly corresponds to TRBD1 (5 bases). This CDR3 has 13 residues. Germline V gene lookup returns CDR1 ENHRY and CDR2 SYGVKD. The CDR3 region has the DNA TGTGCCATCAGGGCGGGGGGTAGCACTAAAGCTTTCTTT. It yields the protein CAIRAGGSTKAFF.

This clonotype has a handful of counts. The chain combines TRBV18 with TRBJ2-5, with unresolved D. CDR3 length equals 14 residues. Germline V CDR1 and CDR2: KGHSH, LQKENI. Trimming took 3 bases from V and 4 from J, leaving 12 bases between them. CDR3 coding DNA: TGTGCCAGCTCACCTGCCAGGTCTCGAGAGACCCAGTACTTC. Amino acids: CASSPARSRETQYF.

J is TRBJ2-4 and V is TRBV4-1; the D call may be TRBD1 or TRBD2 (5 bases each). The CDR3 is made up of 14 amino acids. Germline CDR1 is MGHRA and CDR2 is YSYEKL. V shed 1 base and J shed 8 bases, with 12 bases lying between them. CDR3 residues: CASSQGGARDIQYF. The CDR3, as DNA: TGCGCCAGCAGCCAAGGAGGGGCGAGAGACATTCAGTACTTC.